A selection of T cell receptor beta chains follows, all from one sample in a study of T cells in Graves' hyperthyroidism and ophthalmopathy. TCRdb called the multiplex PCR reads again in MiXCR, with one record for every CDR3 protein. The sample contains about 640,000 distinct CDR3 sequences, 20% to 25% of which appear only once. The sequencing sample was made of blood. The receptors originated from a man younger than 40 with Graves' ophthalmopathy. Both conserved end residues are part of each CDR3. The order of the fields is D gene, V gene, J gene, CDR3 protein. A D gene is named only where the DNA matches it firmly.

D gene: -; V gene: TRBV10-3; J gene: TRBJ1-2; CDR3 protein: CAIRGMDRASYGYTF
D gene: -; V gene: TRBV10-3; J gene: TRBJ1-5; CDR3 protein: CAISETGYSNQPQHF
D gene: TRBD2; V gene: TRBV12-3/TRBV12-4; J gene: TRBJ2-3; CDR3 protein: CASSLGPGLLDTQYF
D gene: TRBD1; V gene: TRBV7-8; J gene: TRBJ2-4; CDR3 protein: CASSPGQVTQYF
D gene: -; V gene: TRBV30; J gene: TRBJ2-7; CDR3 protein: CAWSPGPTYEQYF
D gene: TRBD2; V gene: TRBV20-1; J gene: TRBJ2-7; CDR3 protein: CSEAGGGDEQYF
D gene: -; V gene: TRBV6-5; J gene: TRBJ2-6; CDR3 protein: CASSYSGGSFLGANVLTF
D gene: TRBD1; V gene: TRBV19; J gene: TRBJ2-7; CDR3 protein: CARPPLGQERDEQYF
D gene: TRBD2; V gene: TRBV5-1; J gene: TRBJ2-3; CDR3 protein: CASSLIGGNPSGRARDTQYF
D gene: TRBD2; V gene: TRBV5-1; J gene: TRBJ2-1; CDR3 protein: CASSLTGAGGYNEQFF
D gene: -; V gene: TRBV2; J gene: TRBJ2-7; CDR3 protein: CASSGTLLGYEQYF
D gene: TRBD1; V gene: TRBV5-5; J gene: TRBJ1-1; CDR3 protein: CASSFTGEGNTEAFF
D gene: -; V gene: TRBV5-8; J gene: TRBJ1-2; CDR3 protein: CASSLWQLPSNYGYTF
D gene: -; V gene: TRBV7-8; J gene: TRBJ2-3; CDR3 protein: CASSQRPGPDTQYF
D gene: -; V gene: TRBV5-1; J gene: TRBJ2-5; CDR3 protein: CASSLAGQSQETQYF